The 3 T cell receptor beta chains reported below all come from one sample, sequenced in a study of CD8+ T cells in alopecia areata. The treatment denotes: oral pan-JAK inhibitor, 5-10 mg twice daily. RNA extraction and reverse transcription yielded cDNA as sequencing template. Produced via immunoSEQ multiplex PCR; TCRdb's table is partial and in-frame only. The profile shows 200,000 or so clones, around two fifths of them singletons. The source material was CD4+ T cells sorted from blood, sampled at approximately week 36, from a patient treated with tofacitinib. The source is a human donor with alopecia areata.

The chain carries TRBV4-3 and TRBJ1-4; D is undetermined. V lost 1 base to trimming and J lost 7 bases, with 10 bases between them. Germline lookup yields CDR1 LGHNA and CDR2 YSLEER. This CDR3 has 14 residues. The CDR3 spells CASSQGTTGEKLFF. The CDR3 nucleotides read TGCGCCAGCAGCCAAGGGACGACCGGTGAAAAACTGTTTTTT.

This clone was counted a few times. This chain links TRBV5-1 with TRBJ2-5, with TRBD2 matching over 12 bases. The germline CDR1 and CDR2 sequences are SGHRS and YFSETQ. V was clipped by 9 bases and J by 5 bases; unmatched bases: 5. This CDR3 is 13 amino acids long. CDR3 DNA sequence: TGCGCCACAAGGACTAGCGGGACGGAGACCCAGTACTTC. Its translation: CATRTSGTETQYF.

CDR3 protein: CSVEYGSGGTQYF. In DNA, the CDR3 is TGCAGCGTTGAGTACGGGAGTGGAGGTACGCAGTATTTT. The rearrangement links TRBV29-1 to TRBJ2-3, with D perhaps TRBD2 (6 bases). V was cut by 3 bases and J by 8 bases, with 15 bases left in between. CDR1 and CDR2 (germline): SQVTM, ANQGSEA. This CDR3 contains 13 residues.